Shown below are 7 T cell receptor beta chains from a single sample sequenced in a study of T cells in Graves' hyperthyroidism and ophthalmopathy (dated by TCRdb to between 2018 and 2021). The library was generated by multiplex PCR. The listed sequencing device is Illumina HiSeq 2000. The TCR beta CDR3 regions were amplified from the RNA transcripts. A first-round RT-PCR of the TCR CDR3 used the HTBI primer set with the Qiagen OneStep RT-PCR kit. Using fastp trimming at Q25 and MiXCR clonotype assembly, TCRdb reanalyzed the public sequencing data and kept in-frame beta chains. All rows with the same CDR3 protein become a single entry with the most common DNA and genes. The sample table holds about 600,000 distinct CDR3 sequences, of which approximately 14% were seen once. Of the sample, approximately 12% falls within the top ten clones. The sequencing sample was made of blood. The source of these receptors is a woman aged 45-60 years with Graves' ophthalmopathy.

The rearrangement uses TRBV5-8 and TRBJ1-1; TRBD1 is a possible D gene (6 bases). This CDR3 contains 16 residues. The germline gives CDR1 SGHTS, CDR2 YDEGEE. V was trimmed by 1 base and J by 0 bases, leaving 13 bases between them. CDR3 loop: CASSLQLDSMNTEAFF. In DNA, the CDR3 is TGTGCCAGCAGCTTGCAGCTGGACAGCATGAACACTGAAGCTTTCTTT.

This clonotype was observed many times. The chain is built from TRBV7-8 and TRBJ1-4; TRBD1 agrees at 12 bases. The germline gives CDR1 SGHVS, CDR2 FQNEAQ. The junction had 5 bases not matched to a gene; V was cut back by 4 bases and J by 2 bases. This CDR3 comprises 17 residues. CDR3 protein: CASSSRDRGRTNEKLFF. CDR3 sequence (DNA): TGTGCCAGCAGCTCCCGGGACAGGGGGCGGACTAATGAAAAACTGTTTTTT.

This sequence joins TRBV27 and TRBJ2-7; D gene unclear. The V gene's germline CDR1 is MNHEY and CDR2 SMNVEV (reference sequence). This CDR3 spans 15 amino acids. V was cut by 2 bases and J by 0 bases, with 11 bases left in between. CDR3 sequence: CASSLTPANSYEQYF. The CDR3 nucleotides read TGTGCCAGCAGTTTAACCCCTGCAAACTCCTACGAGCAGTACTTC.

There are many counts of this clonotype. The chain recombines TRBV6-2 or TRBV6-3 with TRBJ1-1; D ambiguous. Germline lookup yields CDR1 MNHEY and CDR2 SVGEGT. Trimming cost V 7 bases and J 6 bases, with 15 bases left between them. The CDR3 sequence is 13 residues long. The CDR3 spells CASIPDVRPEAFF. For the CDR3, the DNA is TGTGCCAGCATACCGGACGTACGTCCTGAAGCTTTCTTT.

The CDR3: CASSIGWIEPQHF. As DNA, the CDR3 is TGTGCCAGTAGTATAGGATGGATTGAGCCCCAGCATTTT. The gene calls are TRBV19 and TRBJ1-5; D not certain. Trimming cost V 1 base and J 8 bases, with 9 bases left between them. The germline gives CDR1 LNHDA, CDR2 SQIVND (reference sequence). The CDR3 sequence is 13 residues long.

This clonotype was detected ten times or more. The CDR3 coding sequence is TGTGCCAGCAGTGACGGGACTAGCTCGTACAATGAGCAGTTCTTC. Its translation is CASSDGTSSYNEQFF. V gene TRBV2 combines with J gene TRBJ2-1; 9 positions agree with TRBD2. V shed 3 bases, J shed 4 bases, and the junction held 4 bases outside the gene matches. This CDR3 is built from 15 residues. Germline-derived CDR1 and CDR2 are SNHLY and FYNNEI.

This clonotype appeared many times. V usage is TRBV11-2 and J usage is TRBJ2-7, with D unresolved. The germline CDR1 and CDR2 sequences are SGHAT and FQNNGV. The CDR3 length is 14 residues. Trimming took off 4 bases at V and 0 bases at J, with 10 bases between the two ends. DNA of the CDR3: TGTGCCAGCAGCTCGTCCCGACGCTCCTACGAGCAGTACTTC. Translation gives CASSSSRRSYEQYF.